These 30 T cell receptor beta chains share one sample of origin, sequenced in a study of tumor-infiltrating lymphocytes in primary liver carcinoma. Joint extraction of RNA and DNA used about 17-30 mg of bulk tissue that was unsorted. Synthesis of TCR beta cDNA was carried out from 450 to 650 ng total RNA with a constant-region primer. A slightly modified ARM-PCR protocol with three nested multiplex PCR rounds produced these TCR beta libraries. Forward primers for TRBV1-TRBV30 and a C-beta reverse primer served the first two PCR rounds, at 10 cycles each. TCRdb called the multiplex PCR reads again in MiXCR, with one record for every CDR3 protein. The data hold 50,000 to 65,000 distinct CDR3 sequences, with about three quarters observed a single time. What was sequenced was liver tumor tissue from sampling region 4. The subset was: tumor region T4, right-lateral pole. Every receptor here comes from a man aged 40-55 years with primary liver carcinoma and hepatitis B virus infection.

The chain has TRBV6-1 and TRBJ1-1; maybe TRBD1 (5 bases). Per the germline V gene, CDR1 is MNHNS and CDR2 is SASEGT. Deletions cut 3 bases from V and 13 bases from J, with 30 bases between. CDR3 length: 17 residues. CDR3 bases: TGTGCCAGCAGTGACGCAAGGGGTGATGGGGCGTTGAAGCGCGGTTTCTTT. Residues: CASSDARGDGALKRGFF.

To note about this clonotype: A much larger clone differs from this one at a single base, so this may be a read error. This rearrangement joins TRBV6-2 or TRBV6-3 to TRBJ1-5; D remains ambiguous. The CDR3 extends over 14 amino acids. Looked up from germline, CDR1 is MNHEY and CDR2 is SVGEGT. The CDR3: CASSYSHSNQPHHF. The CDR3 DNA sequence: TGTGCCAGCAGTTACAGCCATAGCAATCAGCCCCATCATTTT.

This clonotype was picked up one time. The germline gene is not matched at one end of the junction; a read error may be the cause. The chain links TRBV6-2 or TRBV6-3 to TRBJ2-7; D possibly corresponds to TRBD2 (5 bases). The CDR3 length is 16 residues. Germline CDR1 is MNHEY and CDR2 is SVGEGT. CDR3 coding DNA: TGTGCCAGCGGTTACCGCCGCCGGGGAAGGCCCTACGAGCAGCACTTC. It translates to CASGYRRRGRPYEQHF.

For this clonotype: The junction differs from germline at one of its ends, possibly a read error. The chain recombines TRBV10-2 with TRBJ2-1; the D gene is possibly TRBD1 (5 bases). Germline V CDR1 and CDR2: WSHSY, SAAADI. This CDR3 contains 12 residues. CDR3 DNA sequence: TGTGCCAGCAGCAGGGCAAACAATGTGCAGTTCTTC. Its translation is CASSRANNVQFF.

The J gene is TRBJ2-7, the V gene TRBV6-2 or TRBV6-3, with 8 bases that match TRBD1. The CDR3 is 14 amino acids. V lost 4 bases to trimming and J lost 5 bases; unmatched junction nucleotides: 7. Per germline, CDR1 MNHEY and CDR2 SVGEGT. The CDR3 here is CASSSPTGANEQYF. The DNA of the CDR3 is TGTGCCAGCAGTTCCCCGACAGGGGCCAACGAGCAGTACTTC.

On this clonotype: An end of the junction differs from the germline gene, which may be a read error. The chain carries TRBV4-3 and TRBJ2-7; 7 bases fit TRBD2. The CDR3 consists of 15 residues. The V gene's germline CDR1 is LGHNA and CDR2 YSLEER. The CDR3 is CASSQNREAPYKQYF. The DNA for the CDR3 is TGCGCCAGCAGCCAAAATCGGGAGGCTCCCTACAAGCAGTACTTC.

This clonotype has at least ten counts. The rearrangement uses TRBV10-3 and TRBJ2-7, with TRBD2 matching 7 bases. The CDR3 runs to 16 residues. Germline CDR1 is ENHRY and CDR2 is SYGVKD. V trimming: 2 bases; J trimming: 5 bases; junction bases outside the gene matches: 12. The CDR3 loop is CAISERLADRRNEQYF. CDR3 coding DNA: TGTGCCATCAGTGAGAGGCTAGCGGACCGTCGGAACGAGCAGTACTTC.

As for this clonotype: This may come from a read error, since a much larger clone is one base off. V usage is TRBV6-4 and J usage is TRBJ2-6; 7 bases are shared with TRBD2. Germline V lookup: CDR1 MRHNA, CDR2 SNTAGT. The CDR3 is 16 amino acids. For the CDR3, the DNA is TGTGCCAGCAGTGGGGAGGGCAGCTCTGGGACCAACGTCCTGACTTTC. Residues: CASSGEGSSGTNVLTF.

As for this clonotype: This sequence may be a read error, since a much larger clone differs from it by one base. The CDR3 DNA reads TGTGCCAACAGCGAGGTAGTGGGTAAGCAGTTCTTC. Translating gives CANSEVVGKQFF. The J gene is TRBJ2-1, the V gene TRBV11-1; D remains ambiguous. The germline CDR1 and CDR2 sequences are SGHAT and FQDESV (reference sequence). The CDR3 extends over 12 amino acids.

The gene calls are TRBV12-3 or TRBV12-4 and TRBJ2-1; 13 positions agree with TRBD2. V lost 6 bases and J lost 6; bases outside the gene matches: 2. The CDR3 loop spans 14 amino acids. CDR3 sequence: CASSRTSGSNEQFF. For the CDR3, the DNA is TGTGCCAGCAGCCGGACTAGCGGGAGCAATGAGCAGTTCTTC.

CDR3 amino acids: CASSYSSARYTEAFF. Here the CDR3 DNA reads TGTGCCAGCAGTTACTCGTCGGCGAGGTACACTGAAGCTTTCTTT. The chain has TRBV6-2 or TRBV6-3 and TRBJ1-1; D gene ambiguous. Germline lookup yields CDR1 MNHEY and CDR2 SVGEGT. V shed 0 bases and J shed 3 bases, with 11 bases lying between them. The CDR3 loop spans 15 amino acids.

Points on this clonotype: A junction end diverges from the germline sequence, so it may reflect a read error. The rearrangement links TRBV11-2 to TRBJ2-1, with TRBD2 identical over 9 bases. CDR3 length equals 16 residues. CDR1 is SGHAT, CDR2 FQNNGV, per germline. The CDR3, as DNA: TGTGCCGGCAGCTTAGAGCTCCTAGCGGGAACGAATGAGCAATTCTTC. Protein: CAGSLELLAGTNEQFF.

This clonotype was detected many times. The chain combines TRBV7-6 with TRBJ1-1, with D possibly matching TRBD1 (6 bases). The V gene lost 5 bases and the J gene lost 1 base, with 8 bases spanning the gap. This CDR3 comprises 13 residues. From germline, CDR1 is SGHVS and CDR2 FNYEAQ. The CDR3 sequence: CASSQTGNTEAFF. The CDR3 DNA follows: TGTGCCAGCAGCCAGACAGGGAACACTGAAGCTTTCTTT.

This clonotype was seen once. One end of the junction varies from germline; a read error may be responsible. The V call is TRBV6-1, the J call TRBJ2-1; D perhaps matches TRBD2 (5 bases). Germline V gives CDR1 MNHNS, CDR2 SASEGT. CDR3 size: 14 residues. CDR3 sequence reads: CASSEPGMGNEQLF. The CDR3 DNA sequence: TGTGCCAGCAGTGAGCCGGGGATGGGCAATGAGCAGTTATTC.

A single count supports this clonotype. V and J are TRBV6-5 and TRBJ2-7, with 9 bases aligning to TRBD1. The length of the CDR3 is 13 residues. Germline CDR1 is MNHEY and CDR2 is SVGAGI. V shed 9 bases, J shed 8 bases, and the junction held 11 bases outside the gene matches. Here the CDR3 DNA reads TGTGCCAGTAATGTTTCACAGGGGGCAAAGCAGTACTTC. It specifies CASNVSQGAKQYF.

This clonotype was picked up many times. The J gene is TRBJ2-2, the V gene TRBV5-4; D uncertain. This CDR3 has 14 amino acids. Germline CDR1 reads SGHNT; CDR2 reads YYREEE (reference sequence). Trimming cost V 4 bases and J 6 bases, with 13 bases left between them. The CDR3 here is CASSPSRSPGELFF. CDR3 sequence (DNA): TGTGCCAGCAGCCCTAGTAGGTCGCCCGGGGAGCTGTTTTTT. Full variable domain (missing parts from reference TRBV5-4 and TRBJ2-2): ETGVTQSPTHLIKTRGQQVTLRCSSQSGHNTVSWYQQALGQGPQFIFQYYREEENGRGNFPPRFSGLQFPNYSSELNVNALELDDSALYLCASSPSRSPGELFFGEGSRLTVL.

This clonotype turned up a few times. The CDR3 does not close with the conserved phenylalanine or tryptophan, likely indicating a read error. No DNA is shown, since the ends of the CDR3 on it are uncertain; the CDR3 is the one TCRdb lists. V is TRBV12-3 or TRBV12-4 and J is TRBJ2-7. With termini counted, the CDR3 has 11 amino acids. The CDR3 loop reads CASSPAYEQCL.

This clonotype showed up many times. The chain links TRBV18 to TRBJ2-3, with a possible D match to TRBD2 (6 bases). Germline CDR1 and CDR2: KGHSH and LQKENI. V lost 0 bases and J lost 2, with 12 bases in between. There are 16 residues in the CDR3. The CDR3 spells CASSPPLGGITDTQYF. CDR3 sequence (DNA): TGTGCCAGCTCACCACCGTTGGGCGGGATCACAGATACGCAGTATTTT. The full variable domain, with the rest looked up from reference TRBV18 and TRBJ2-3, is NAGVMQNPRHLVRRRGQEARLRCSPMKGHSHVYWYRQLPEEGLKFMVYLQKENIIDESGMPKERFSAEFPKEGPSILRIQQVVRGDSAAYFCASSPPLGGITDTQYFGPGTRLTVL.

The V and J genes are TRBV25-1 and TRBJ2-2, with TRBD2 identical over 12 bases. V shed 6 bases, J shed 6 bases, and the junction held 8 bases outside the gene matches. This CDR3 has 16 residues. Germline lookup yields CDR1 MGHDK and CDR2 SYGVNS. The CDR3: CASRESPSGRAGELFF. CDR3 coding DNA: TGTGCCAGCAGGGAGTCCCCTAGCGGGAGGGCCGGGGAGCTGTTTTTT.

This chain links TRBV12-3 or TRBV12-4 with TRBJ1-1; TRBD1 aligns across 8 bases. Trimming cost V 6 bases and J 5 bases; bases outside gene matches: 8. CDR3 length equals 14 residues. The DNA for the CDR3 is TGTGCCAGCAGGACCAAAACAGGGGGGACTGAAGCTTTCTTT. Translated: CASRTKTGGTEAFF.

The rearrangement uses TRBV6-5 and TRBJ2-2, with 8 bases aligning to TRBD1. The CDR3 is 16 amino acids. Germline CDR1 and CDR2: MNHEY and SVGAGI. Trimming took 5 bases from V and 7 from J; bases not matched to a gene: 12. The CDR3, as DNA: TGTGCCAGCAGTGCCGAGACAGGGGTGGGCATCGGGGAGCTGTTTTTT. It translates to CASSAETGVGIGELFF.

A remark on this clonotype: Because the CDR3 is missing its conserved closing phenylalanine or tryptophan, this is likely a read error. No DNA is shown, since the ends of the CDR3 on it are uncertain; the CDR3 is the one TCRdb lists. The rearrangement joins TRBV29-1 to TRBJ1-2; TRBD1, the table's D call, lacks a check against the DNA. Counting both end residues, the CDR3 totals 12 amino acids. Germline lookup yields CDR1 SQVTM and CDR2 ANQGSEA. Here the CDR3 reads CSAIDRGYGYAL.

The count of this clonotype is one. The gene calls are TRBV29-1 and TRBJ2-3, with D perhaps being TRBD1 or TRBD2 (6 bases each). CDR1 is SQVTM, CDR2 ANQGSEA, per germline. V lost 6 bases and J lost 7, with 17 bases in between. This CDR3 spans 13 amino acids. The CDR3 sequence: CSVRMGGGHTQYF. The CDR3 DNA sequence: TGCAGCGTCCGGATGGGGGGCGGACATACGCAGTATTTT.

With regard to this clonotype: This sequence may be a read error, since a much larger clone differs from it by one base. The chain joins TRBV29-1 to TRBJ2-5; 8 bases map to TRBD1. CDR1 is SQVTM, CDR2 ANQGSEA, per germline. V was pared by 7 bases and J by 10 bases, with 14 bases of the junction left unmatched. CDR3 length equals 13 residues. This chain's CDR3 is CSGQGADSKSQYF. As DNA, the CDR3 is TGCAGCGGCCAGGGGGCGGATTCCAAGAGCCAGTACTTC.

With respect to this clonotype: It may be a read error: a sequence one base away is much more abundant. The chain joins TRBV28 to TRBJ1-1; D is undetermined. CDR1 and CDR2 from the germline V gene are MDHEN and SYDVKM. The CDR3 runs to 14 residues. Trimming removed 5 bases at V and 6 bases at J, with 16 bases between. In DNA form, the CDR3 reads TGTGCCAGCAGTGAGCGGAGAGAAAACGCTGAAGCTTTCTTT. Protein product: CASSERRENAEAFF.

The V call is TRBV7-7, the J call TRBJ2-2; D may be TRBD1 or TRBD2 (6 bases each). Trimming cost V 11 bases and J 3 bases, with 13 bases left between them. Germline loops: CDR1 SSHAT, CDR2 FNYEAQ (reference sequence). This CDR3 is 13 amino acids long. The CDR3 region is CACGGPYTGELFF. The DNA for the CDR3 is TGTGCCTGTGGGGGGCCTTACACCGGGGAGCTGTTTTTT.

This rearrangement joins TRBV6-5 to TRBJ2-2; 10 nucleotides agree with TRBD2. The CDR3 is made up of 17 amino acids. Germline CDR1 MNHEY, CDR2 SVGAGI. After removal of 7 bases from V and 1 base from J, the junction contained 9 bases not matched to a gene. This CDR3 is CASNVRTSGGNTGELFF. DNA of the CDR3: TGTGCCAGCAATGTAAGGACTAGCGGAGGGAACACCGGGGAGCTGTTTTTT.

This clonotype was counted many times. This chain uses TRBV6-5 with TRBJ2-2; 11 bases align to TRBD2. V lost 6 bases, J lost 6 bases, and 12 bases stayed unmatched. The CDR3 length is 17 residues. Germline V gene lookup returns CDR1 MNHEY and CDR2 SVGAGI. The DNA of the CDR3 is TGTGCCAGCAGCCCGGCCTCACTAGCGGGAGTCCCCGGGGAGCTGTTTTTT. Translating it yields CASSPASLAGVPGELFF.

Concerning this clonotype itself: The conserved closing phenylalanine or tryptophan is absent in this CDR3, likely reflecting a read error. The rearrangement links TRBV6-5 to TRBJ2-5; possibly TRBD1 for D (6 bases). V lost 6 bases, J lost 5 bases, and 19 bases lay in between. The V gene's germline CDR1 is MNHEY and CDR2 SVGAGI. This CDR3 has 15 amino acids. The CDR3 coding sequence is TGTGCCAGCAGAAGAAGGGACATCCCGGCGGAGACCCAGTACCTC. Protein product: CASRRRDIPAETQYL.

This clonotype was counted only a few times. A junction end diverges from the germline sequence, so it may reflect a read error. V usage is TRBV6-1 and J usage is TRBJ1-1; a possible D gene is TRBD1 (6 bases). CDR1 MNHNS and CDR2 SASEGT come from the germline V gene. This CDR3 comprises 14 residues. The CDR3 DNA reads TGTGCTAGCAGTCCCCAATCGGGGGGCTCTGAAGCTTTCTTT. Protein product: CASSPQSGGSEAFF.